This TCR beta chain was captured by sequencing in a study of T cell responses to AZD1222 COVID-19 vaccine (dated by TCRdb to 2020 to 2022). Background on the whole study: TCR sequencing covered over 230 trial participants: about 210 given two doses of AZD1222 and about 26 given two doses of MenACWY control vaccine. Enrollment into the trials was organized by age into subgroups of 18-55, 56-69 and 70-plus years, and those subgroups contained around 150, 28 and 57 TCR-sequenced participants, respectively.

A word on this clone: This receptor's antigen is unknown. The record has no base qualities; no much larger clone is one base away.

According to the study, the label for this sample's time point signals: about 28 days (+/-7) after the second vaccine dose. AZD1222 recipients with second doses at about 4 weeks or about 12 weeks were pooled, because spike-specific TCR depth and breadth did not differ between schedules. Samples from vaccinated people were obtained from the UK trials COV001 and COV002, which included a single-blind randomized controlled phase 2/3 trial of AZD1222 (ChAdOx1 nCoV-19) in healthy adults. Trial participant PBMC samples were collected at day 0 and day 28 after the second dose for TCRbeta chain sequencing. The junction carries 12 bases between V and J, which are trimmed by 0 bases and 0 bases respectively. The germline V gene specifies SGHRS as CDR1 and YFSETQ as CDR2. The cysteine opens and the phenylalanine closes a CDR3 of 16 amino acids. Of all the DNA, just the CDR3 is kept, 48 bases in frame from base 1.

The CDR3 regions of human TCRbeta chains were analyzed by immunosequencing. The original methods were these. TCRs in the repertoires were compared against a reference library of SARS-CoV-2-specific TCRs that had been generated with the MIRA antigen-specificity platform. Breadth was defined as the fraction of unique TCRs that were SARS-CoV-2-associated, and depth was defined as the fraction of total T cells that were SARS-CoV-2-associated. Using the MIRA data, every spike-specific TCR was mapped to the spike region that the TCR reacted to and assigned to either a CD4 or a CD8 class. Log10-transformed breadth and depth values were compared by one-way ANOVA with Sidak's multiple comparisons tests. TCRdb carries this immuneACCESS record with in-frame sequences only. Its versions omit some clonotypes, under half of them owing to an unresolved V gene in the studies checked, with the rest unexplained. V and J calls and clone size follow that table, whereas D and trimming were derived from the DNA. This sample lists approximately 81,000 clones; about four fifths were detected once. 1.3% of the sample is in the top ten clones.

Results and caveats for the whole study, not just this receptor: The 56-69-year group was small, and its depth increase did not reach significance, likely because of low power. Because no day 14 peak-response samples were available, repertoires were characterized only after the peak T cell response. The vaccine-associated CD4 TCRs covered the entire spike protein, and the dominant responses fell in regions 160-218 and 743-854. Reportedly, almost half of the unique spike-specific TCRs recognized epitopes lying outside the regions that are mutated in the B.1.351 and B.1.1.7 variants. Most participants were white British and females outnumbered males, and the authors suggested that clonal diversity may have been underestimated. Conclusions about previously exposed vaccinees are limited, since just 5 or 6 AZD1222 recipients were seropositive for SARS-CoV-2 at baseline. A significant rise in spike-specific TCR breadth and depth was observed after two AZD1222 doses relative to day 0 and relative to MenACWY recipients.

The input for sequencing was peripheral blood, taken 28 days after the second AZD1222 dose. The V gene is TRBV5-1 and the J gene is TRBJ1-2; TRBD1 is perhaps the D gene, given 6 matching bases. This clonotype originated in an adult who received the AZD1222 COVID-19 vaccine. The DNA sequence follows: TGCGCCAGCAGCTTGGCCGGACAGAGTCCTAACTATGGCTACACCTTC. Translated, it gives CASSLAGQSPNYGYTF.